This TCR beta chain was sequenced in a study of blood T cell repertoires in COVID-19 (dated by TCRdb to the early 2020s). Regarding the study in general: Collaborator samples came from the United States, Italy and Spain and covered acute and convalescent phases of COVID-19. The material from the prospective study consisted of cDNA or gDNA derived from T cells, B-cell-depleted T cells, or PBMCs. Deeply sampled blood TCRbeta repertoires from subjects exposed to, actively infected with, or recovered from COVID-19 were included in the dataset. The repertoires were made available in a free public database intended to serve as a resource for research on the immune response to SARS-CoV-2. The samples were drawn from two sources: the first 160 participants of the ongoing ImmuneRACE study, and some 1,300 subjects contributed by 6 global collaborators. The sample metadata nearly always contained a de-identified subject ID, COVID-19 status, age in years and sex. Where available, HLA class I and class II types were taken from metadata supplied by the sample provider and were not determined by assay-based typing.

Findings and caveats that apply to the study as a whole: How much clinical and demographic metadata was included differed by source and by participant, and the metadata was provided uncurated.

TCRbeta CDR3 regions were amplified from genomic DNA by means of the immunoSEQ Assay, a bias-controlled multiplex PCR. The original pipeline was this. Nucleated cell counts per sample were estimated from amplification of reference gene primers within the assay. To quantify the absolute abundance of each unique TCRbeta CDR3 rearrangement, sequence reads were collapsed and filtered. Productive Simpson clonality was computed per sample as the square root of Simpson's diversity index over productive rearrangements. TCRdb stores this immuneACCESS table with in-frame sequences only. Part of the clones is absent; in the studies checked, under half of the shortfall reflects unresolved V genes, and no reason is known for the rest. Clone size and V and J calls were adopted from that table, with D and trimming inferred from the DNA. This sample has 150,000 to 200,000 clones in its table, and approximately 90% of those were observed once. Of the sample, approximately 2.4% is held by the ten largest clones.

V was cut back by 4 bases and J by 4 bases, leaving a gap of 12 bases between them. The CDR3, cysteine through phenylalanine, is 13 amino acids long. Only the CDR3 part of the read is kept: 39 bases, read in frame from the first base. CDR1 SGHRS and CDR2 YFSETQ are derived from the germline V gene. Whole blood was collected in K2EDTA tubes by collaborating institutions according to the institutions' own protocols. Collaborator samples were shipped for TCRbeta analysis as frozen whole blood, isolated PBMCs, or DNA extracted from either sample type. Comments on this clone: Its recognized antigen is unknown. Base qualities are missing; no much larger clone stands one base away.

The rearrangement joined TRBV5-1 to TRBJ2-7; possibly the D gene is TRBD2, per 5 matching bases. The sequence was obtained from a man aged 18 to 35 with acute or convalescent COVID-19. Sequenced material: peripheral blood. The DNA sequence is given as TGCGCCAGCAGCACTTTGGGGAGTTACGAGCAGTACTTC. This yields the protein CASSTLGSYEQYF.